This TCR beta chain is from a study of long-term antiretroviral therapy in people with HIV. Study details: Initial samples were collected about a decade before the 2015 immediate-ART recommendation.

Germline lookup yields CDR1 SGHRS and CDR2 YFSETQ. The CDR3 is 16 residues long. J lost 2 bases, V lost 3 bases, and 7 bases had no gene match. Runs used v3.0 of the immunoSEQ assay and were done at survey level. Data came from immunoSEQ multiplex PCR; TCRdb stores just in-frame clones and leaves some out. Of tens of thousands of clones in the sample, roughly 79% were seen once. The study's findings and limits: Information on adherence to ART, viral resistance or therapy changes was unavailable.

Concerning this clone itself: Its antigen is not known.

The sequence came from a young man with HIV. The sequenced sample was unsorted PBMCs, obtained 0.5 years after starting antiretroviral therapy. The genes are TRBV5-1 and TRBJ2-2; 7 nucleotides agree with TRBD2. CDR3 bases: TGCGCCAGCAGCTCCGGTGGGAGGGCTAACACCGGGGAGCTGTTTTTT. This encodes CASSSGGRANTGELFF.